The 6 T cell receptor beta chains below were found in one sample sequenced in a study of low-dose radiotherapy and immunotherapy resistance in tumors (dated by TCRdb to between 2021 and 2023). Superscript III and a set of TRAV- and TRBV-specific primers were used to synthesize first-strand cDNA, so that both TCRalpha and TCRbeta chains were covered. A roughly 19-cycle PCR with Phusion amplified the TCRs, pairing a constant-region primer with the adapter that was attached to the V primers. The public reads were reprocessed in TCRdb via fastp at Q25 and MiXCR, keeping in-frame beta chains. Rows matching on CDR3 protein sequence are summarized as one entry with the most common DNA and genes. In this sample the table shows some 10,000 distinct CDR3 sequences, around 63% of which occur a single time. The biggest ten clones account for approximately 6.8% of the sample. These receptors originate from a human donor with advanced metastatic prostate, ovarian, gallbladder or colorectal cancer (not recorded which). This table probably holds off-target reads from a library built for another chain.

The chain employs TRBV20-1 and TRBJ2-7; D ambiguous. Germline CDR1 is DFQATT and CDR2 is SNEGSKA (reference sequence). The CDR3 runs 11 residues. V lost 3 bases to trimming and J lost 0 bases, with 3 bases between them. CDR3 region: CSASDSYEQYF. The CDR3 nucleotides are TGCAGTGCTAGCGACTCCTACGAGCAGTACTTC.

Comment on this clonotype: The junction departs from germline at one end; a sequencing error may be responsible. J is TRBJ2-1 and V is TRBV7-2, with a possible D match to TRBD2 (6 bases). The CDR3 length is 13 residues. Germline V CDR1 and CDR2: SGHTA, FQGNSA. The CDR3 loop reads CASSLGVSSSENF. The CDR3 bases are TGTGCCAGCAGCTTAGGGGTTTCGTCTAGCGAAAACTTC. The entire variable domain, with the rest obtained from reference TRBV7-2 and TRBJ2-1, is as follows: GAGVSQSPSNKVTEKGKDVELRCDPISGHTALYWYRQSLGQGLEFLIYFQGNSAPDKSGLPSDRFSAERTGGSVSTLTIQRTQQEDSAVYLCASSLGVSSSENFGPGTRLTVL.

This clonotype was counted between two and nine times. This chain uses TRBV29-1 with TRBJ2-7, with no clear D. The germline V gene has CDR1 SQVTM and CDR2 ANQGSEA. The ends were cut back, 5 bases at V and 0 bases at J, with 11 bases in the middle. The CDR3 totals 13 residues. The CDR3 spells CSVQKENSYEQYF. DNA for the CDR3: TGCAGCGTTCAGAAGGAAAACTCCTACGAGCAGTACTTC.

A word on this clonotype: The germline gene is not matched at one end of the junction; a read error may be the cause. The chain uses TRBV5-6 and TRBJ1-1; no firm D call. CDR1 SGHDT and CDR2 YYEEEE come from the germline V gene. The CDR3 contains 12 residues. DNA of the CDR3: TGTGCCAGCAGCTTTTCGAACACGGAAGCTTTCTTT. Its protein is CASSFSNTEAFF.

The J gene is TRBJ2-3, the V gene TRBV14; D may be TRBD2 (5 bases). V was cut by 1 base and J by 6 bases, with 11 bases left in between. Germline values: CDR1 SGHDN, CDR2 FVKESK. The CDR3 loop spans 14 amino acids. CDR3 residues: CASSQGPGIDTQYF. The CDR3 DNA is TGTGCCAGCAGCCAAGGGCCCGGGATCGATACGCAGTATTTT.

V is TRBV12-3 or TRBV12-4 and J is TRBJ1-1; TRBD1 is a possible D gene (5 bases). The V end was cut by 5 bases, the J end by 3 bases, with 16 bases between. The CDR3 consists of 15 residues. The CDR3 sequence: CASSLAGTAYTEAFF. Here the CDR3 DNA reads TGTGCCAGCAGTCTCGCAGGGACGGCGTACACTGAAGCTTTCTTT.